The sequence of this TCR beta chain was determined in a study of cytomegalovirus exposure and HLA in healthy donors. The PCR used 60 Vbeta and 13 Jbeta primers. Here immunoSEQ multiplex PCR was the method, and the copy in TCRdb shows in-frame clones only, minus some. The sample table sets out about 130,000 clones. Unmatched junction bases numbered 12, after V lost 4 bases and J lost 9 bases. The germline gives CDR1 SGDLS, CDR2 YYNGEE. The CDR3 runs to 14 residues. For this clone: Its antigen remains unknown.

Study results and caveats: According to a later analysis, most TCR beta chains associated with CMV appeared HLA-restricted. Versus the roughly 670-donor mean, an Asian-associated ancestry cluster reportedly showed fewer N-insertions in a later analysis.

This sequence originates from a man in his late teens or twenties in good health and CMV-seronegative. This sequence joins TRBV9 and TRBJ1-1; TRBD1 matches at 7 bases. Sequencing was done on a sample of PBMCs. The CDR3 bases are TGTGCCAGCAGCACCTCCCCGGGACAGCCAAAAGCTTTCTTT. This translates into CASSTSPGQPKAFF.